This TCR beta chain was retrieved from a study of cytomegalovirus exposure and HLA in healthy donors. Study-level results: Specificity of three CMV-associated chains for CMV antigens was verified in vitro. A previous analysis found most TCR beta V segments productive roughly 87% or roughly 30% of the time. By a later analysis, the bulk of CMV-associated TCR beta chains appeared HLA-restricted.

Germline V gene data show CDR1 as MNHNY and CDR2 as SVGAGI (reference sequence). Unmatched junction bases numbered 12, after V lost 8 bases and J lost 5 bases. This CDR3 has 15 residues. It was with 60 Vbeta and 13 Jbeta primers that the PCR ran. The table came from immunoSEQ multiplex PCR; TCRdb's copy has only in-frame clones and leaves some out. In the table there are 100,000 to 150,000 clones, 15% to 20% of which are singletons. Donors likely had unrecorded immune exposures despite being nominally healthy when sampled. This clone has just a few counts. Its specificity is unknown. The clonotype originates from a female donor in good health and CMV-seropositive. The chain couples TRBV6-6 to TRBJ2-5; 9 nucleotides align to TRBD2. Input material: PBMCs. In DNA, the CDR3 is TGTGCCAGCGTTAAAGCTCGCGGGGGGGCTGAGACCCAGTACTTC. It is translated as CASVKARGGAETQYF.